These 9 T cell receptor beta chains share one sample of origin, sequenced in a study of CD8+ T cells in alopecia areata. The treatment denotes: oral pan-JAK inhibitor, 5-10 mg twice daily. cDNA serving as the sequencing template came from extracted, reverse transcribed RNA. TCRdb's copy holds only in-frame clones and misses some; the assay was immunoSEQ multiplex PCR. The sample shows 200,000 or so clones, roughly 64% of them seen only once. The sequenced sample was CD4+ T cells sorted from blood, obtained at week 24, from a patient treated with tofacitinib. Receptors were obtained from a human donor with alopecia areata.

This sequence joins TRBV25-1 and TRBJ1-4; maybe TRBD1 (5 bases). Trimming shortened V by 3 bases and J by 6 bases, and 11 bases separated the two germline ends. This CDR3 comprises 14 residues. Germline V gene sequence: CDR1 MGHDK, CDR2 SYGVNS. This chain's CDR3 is CASSEPQGHEKLFF. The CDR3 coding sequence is TGTGCCAGCAGTGAGCCTCAGGGACATGAAAAACTGTTTTTT.

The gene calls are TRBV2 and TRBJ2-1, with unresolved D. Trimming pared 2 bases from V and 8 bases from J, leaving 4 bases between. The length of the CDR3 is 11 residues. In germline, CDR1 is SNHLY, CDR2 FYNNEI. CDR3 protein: CASSEPDEQFF. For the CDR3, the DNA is TGTGCCAGCAGTGAACCTGATGAGCAGTTCTTC.

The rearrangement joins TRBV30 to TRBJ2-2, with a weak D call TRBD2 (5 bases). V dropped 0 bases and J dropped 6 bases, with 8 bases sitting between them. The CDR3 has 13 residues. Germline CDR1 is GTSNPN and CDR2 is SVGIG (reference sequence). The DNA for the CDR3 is TGTGCCTGGAGTGTACTAGACGCCGGGGAGCTGTTTTTT. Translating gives CAWSVLDAGELFF.

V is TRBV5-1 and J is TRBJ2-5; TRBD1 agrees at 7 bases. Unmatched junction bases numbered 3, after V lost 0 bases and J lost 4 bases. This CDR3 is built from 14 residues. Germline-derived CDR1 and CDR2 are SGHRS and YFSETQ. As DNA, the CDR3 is TGCGCCAGCAGCTTGGACAGGGGTGGAGAGACCCAGTACTTC. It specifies CASSLDRGGETQYF. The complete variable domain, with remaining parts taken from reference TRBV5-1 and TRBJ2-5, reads KAGVTQTPRYLIKTRGQQVTLSCSPISGHRSVSWYQQTPGQGLQFLFEYFSETQRNKGNFPGRFSGRQFSNSRSEMNVSTLELGDSALYLCASSLDRGGETQYFGPGTRLLVL.

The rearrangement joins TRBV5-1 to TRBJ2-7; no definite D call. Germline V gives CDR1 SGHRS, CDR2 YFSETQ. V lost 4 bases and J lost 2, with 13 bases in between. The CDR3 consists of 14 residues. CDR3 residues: CASSQIDKTYEQYF. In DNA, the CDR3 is TGCGCCAGCAGCCAGATCGACAAAACCTACGAGCAGTACTTC.

CDR3 sequence reads: CASSLRVGETQYF. CDR3 DNA: TGTGCCAGCAGTTTGAGGGTGGGGGAGACCCAGTACTTC. The chain links TRBV27 to TRBJ2-5; the D gene is possibly TRBD2 (5 bases). Germline-derived CDR1 and CDR2 are MNHEY and SMNVEV (reference sequence). Trimming took 3 bases from V and 5 from J, leaving 10 bases between them. This CDR3 is 13 amino acids long.

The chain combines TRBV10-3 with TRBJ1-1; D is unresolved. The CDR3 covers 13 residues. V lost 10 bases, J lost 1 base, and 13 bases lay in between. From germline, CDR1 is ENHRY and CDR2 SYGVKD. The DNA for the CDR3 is TGTGCCACTCTGACAAGTTCGAACACTGAAGCTTTCTTT. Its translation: CATLTSSNTEAFF.

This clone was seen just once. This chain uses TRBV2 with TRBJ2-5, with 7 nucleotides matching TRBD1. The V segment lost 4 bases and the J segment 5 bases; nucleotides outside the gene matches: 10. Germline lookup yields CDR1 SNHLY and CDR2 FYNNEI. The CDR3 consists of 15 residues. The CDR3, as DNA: TGTGCCAGCAGTGGGCGACAGGGAAGGTGGGAGACCCAGTACTTC. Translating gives CASSGRQGRWETQYF.

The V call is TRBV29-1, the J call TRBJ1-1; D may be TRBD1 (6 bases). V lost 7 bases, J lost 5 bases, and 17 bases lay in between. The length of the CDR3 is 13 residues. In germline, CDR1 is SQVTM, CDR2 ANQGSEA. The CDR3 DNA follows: TGCAGCGCTGGTTTGGGGGCCTGGACTGAAGCTTTCTTT. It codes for CSAGLGAWTEAFF.